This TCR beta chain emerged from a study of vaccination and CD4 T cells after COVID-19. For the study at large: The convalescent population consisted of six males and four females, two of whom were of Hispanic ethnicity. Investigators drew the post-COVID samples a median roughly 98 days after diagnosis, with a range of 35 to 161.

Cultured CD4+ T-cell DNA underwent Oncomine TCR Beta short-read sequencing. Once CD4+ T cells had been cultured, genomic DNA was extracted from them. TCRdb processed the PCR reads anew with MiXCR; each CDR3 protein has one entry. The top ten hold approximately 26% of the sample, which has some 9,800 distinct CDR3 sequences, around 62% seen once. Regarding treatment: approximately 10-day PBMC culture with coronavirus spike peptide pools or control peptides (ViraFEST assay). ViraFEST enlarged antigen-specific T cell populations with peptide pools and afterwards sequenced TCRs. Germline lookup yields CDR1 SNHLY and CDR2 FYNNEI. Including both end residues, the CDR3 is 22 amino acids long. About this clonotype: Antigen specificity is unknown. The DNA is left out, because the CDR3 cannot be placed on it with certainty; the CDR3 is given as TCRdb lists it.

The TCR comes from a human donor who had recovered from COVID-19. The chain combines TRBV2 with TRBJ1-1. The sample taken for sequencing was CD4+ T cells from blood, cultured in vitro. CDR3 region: CASVGGLAGIMQYFGPGTEAFF.